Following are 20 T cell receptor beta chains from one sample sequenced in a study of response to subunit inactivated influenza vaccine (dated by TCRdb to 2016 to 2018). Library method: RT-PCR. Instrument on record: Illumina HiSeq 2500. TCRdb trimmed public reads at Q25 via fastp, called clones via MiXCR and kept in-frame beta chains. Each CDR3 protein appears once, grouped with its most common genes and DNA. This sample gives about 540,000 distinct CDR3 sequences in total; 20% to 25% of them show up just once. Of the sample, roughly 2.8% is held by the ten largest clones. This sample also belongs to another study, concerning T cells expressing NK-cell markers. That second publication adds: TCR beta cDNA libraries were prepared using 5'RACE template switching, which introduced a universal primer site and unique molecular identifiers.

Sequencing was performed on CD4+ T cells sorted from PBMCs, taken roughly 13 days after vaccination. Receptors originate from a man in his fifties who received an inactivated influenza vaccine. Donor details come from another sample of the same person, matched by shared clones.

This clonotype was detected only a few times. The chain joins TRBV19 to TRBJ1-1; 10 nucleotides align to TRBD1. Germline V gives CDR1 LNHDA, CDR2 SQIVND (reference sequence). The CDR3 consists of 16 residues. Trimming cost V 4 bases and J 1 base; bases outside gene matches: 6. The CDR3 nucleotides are TGTGCCAGTAGTACACGACAGGGGGCCCGGAACACTGAAGCTTTCTTT. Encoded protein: CASSTRQGARNTEAFF.

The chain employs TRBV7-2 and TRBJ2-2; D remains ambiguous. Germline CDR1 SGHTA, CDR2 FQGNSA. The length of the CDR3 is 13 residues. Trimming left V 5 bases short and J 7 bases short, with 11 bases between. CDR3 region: CASSPPFFGELFF. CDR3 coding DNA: TGTGCCAGCAGCCCCCCTTTTTTCGGGGAGCTGTTTTTT.

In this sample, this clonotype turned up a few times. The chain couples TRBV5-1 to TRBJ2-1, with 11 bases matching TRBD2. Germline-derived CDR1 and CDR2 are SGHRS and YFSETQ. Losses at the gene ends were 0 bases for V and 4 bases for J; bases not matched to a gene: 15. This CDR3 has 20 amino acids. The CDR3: CASSLVNSGGDLNSYNEQFF. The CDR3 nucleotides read TGCGCCAGCAGCTTGGTGAATAGCGGGGGGGACCTAAATTCTTACAATGAGCAGTTCTTC.

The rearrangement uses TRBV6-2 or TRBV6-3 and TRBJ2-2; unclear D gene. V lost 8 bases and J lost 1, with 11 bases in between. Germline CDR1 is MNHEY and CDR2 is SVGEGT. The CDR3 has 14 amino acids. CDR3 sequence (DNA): TGTGCCAGCGGTACGAGACGGAACACCGGGGAGCTGTTTTTT. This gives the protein CASGTRRNTGELFF.

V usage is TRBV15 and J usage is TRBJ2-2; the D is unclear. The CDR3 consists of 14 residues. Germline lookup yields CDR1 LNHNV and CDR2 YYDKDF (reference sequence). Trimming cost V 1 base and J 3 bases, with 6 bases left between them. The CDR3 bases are TGTGCCACCAGCAGAGTTGCTTACACCGGGGAGCTGTTTTTT. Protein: CATSRVAYTGELFF.

The CDR3 sequence: CASSSDRGHQPQHF. CDR3 bases: TGTGCCAGCAGCTCCGACAGGGGGCATCAGCCCCAGCATTTT. This chain links TRBV7-2 with TRBJ1-5, with TRBD1 identical over 10 bases. Trimming removed 4 bases from V and 5 bases from J; junction bases left unmatched: 2. This CDR3 contains 14 residues. CDR1 is SGHTA, CDR2 FQGNSA, per germline.

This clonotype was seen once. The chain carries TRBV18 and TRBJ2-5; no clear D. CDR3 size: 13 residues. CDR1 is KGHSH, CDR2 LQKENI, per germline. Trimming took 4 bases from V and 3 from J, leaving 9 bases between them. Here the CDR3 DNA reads TGTGCCAGCTCACGTCTACGAGAAGAGACCCAGTACTTC. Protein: CASSRLREETQYF.

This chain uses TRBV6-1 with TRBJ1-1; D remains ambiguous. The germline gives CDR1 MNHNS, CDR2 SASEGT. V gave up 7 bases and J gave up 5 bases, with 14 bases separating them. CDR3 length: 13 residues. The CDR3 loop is CASNMDGKTEAFF. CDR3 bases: TGTGCCAGCAATATGGACGGGAAGACTGAAGCTTTCTTT.

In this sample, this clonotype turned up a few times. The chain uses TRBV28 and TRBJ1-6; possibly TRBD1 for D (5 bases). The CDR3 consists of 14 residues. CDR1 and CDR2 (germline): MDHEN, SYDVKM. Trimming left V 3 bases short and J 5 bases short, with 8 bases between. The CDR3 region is CASSFARDNSPLHF. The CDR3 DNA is TGTGCCAGCAGTTTTGCCAGGGATAATTCACCCCTCCACTTT.

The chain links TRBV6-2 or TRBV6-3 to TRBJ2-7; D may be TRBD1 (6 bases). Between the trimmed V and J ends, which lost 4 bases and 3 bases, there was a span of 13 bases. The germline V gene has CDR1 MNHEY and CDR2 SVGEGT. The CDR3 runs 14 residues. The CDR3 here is CASSLGHRIYEQYF. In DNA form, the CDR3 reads TGTGCCAGCAGTTTGGGACACCGAATCTACGAGCAGTACTTC.

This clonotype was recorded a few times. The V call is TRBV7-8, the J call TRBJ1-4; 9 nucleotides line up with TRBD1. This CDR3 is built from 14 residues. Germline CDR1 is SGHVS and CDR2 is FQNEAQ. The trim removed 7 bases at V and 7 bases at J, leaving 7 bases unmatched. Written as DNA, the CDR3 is TGTGCCAGCACCCCACAGGGGGCGGGTGAAAAACTGTTTTTT. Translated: CASTPQGAGEKLFF.

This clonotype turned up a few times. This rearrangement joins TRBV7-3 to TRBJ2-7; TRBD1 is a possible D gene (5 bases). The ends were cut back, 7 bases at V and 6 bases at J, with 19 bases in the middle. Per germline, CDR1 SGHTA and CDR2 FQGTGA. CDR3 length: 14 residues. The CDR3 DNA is TGTGCCAGCACCCCCAGTGCAGGGAACGTCGAGCAGTACTTC. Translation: CASTPSAGNVEQYF.

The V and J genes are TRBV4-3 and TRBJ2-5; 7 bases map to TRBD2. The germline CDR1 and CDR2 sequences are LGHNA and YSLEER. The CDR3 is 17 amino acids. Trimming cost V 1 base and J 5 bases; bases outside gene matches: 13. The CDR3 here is CASSQATPLGGGETQYF. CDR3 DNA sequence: TGCGCCAGCAGCCAAGCTACGCCATTGGGGGGAGGGGAGACCCAGTACTTC.

The CDR3 DNA sequence: TGTGCCAGCAGTTTAGCCGGACTCCTCTACGAGCAGTACTTC. It encodes CASSLAGLLYEQYF. The chain combines TRBV12-3 or TRBV12-4 with TRBJ2-7; TRBD2 might be the D (5 bases). V lost 0 bases and J 3 bases, leaving 9 bases between the germline ends. The CDR3 length is 14 residues.

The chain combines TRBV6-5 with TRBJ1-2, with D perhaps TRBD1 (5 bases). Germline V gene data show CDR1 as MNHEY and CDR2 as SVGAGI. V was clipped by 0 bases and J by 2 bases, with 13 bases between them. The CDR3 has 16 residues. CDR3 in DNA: TGTGCCAGCAGTTACTCGAAGTGGGGCCTCAACTATGGCTACACCTTC. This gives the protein CASSYSKWGLNYGYTF.

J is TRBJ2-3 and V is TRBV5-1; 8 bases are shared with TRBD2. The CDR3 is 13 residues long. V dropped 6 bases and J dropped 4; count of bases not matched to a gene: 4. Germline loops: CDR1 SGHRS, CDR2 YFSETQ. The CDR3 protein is CASNGLASDTQYF. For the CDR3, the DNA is TGCGCCAGCAATGGACTAGCCTCAGATACGCAGTATTTT.

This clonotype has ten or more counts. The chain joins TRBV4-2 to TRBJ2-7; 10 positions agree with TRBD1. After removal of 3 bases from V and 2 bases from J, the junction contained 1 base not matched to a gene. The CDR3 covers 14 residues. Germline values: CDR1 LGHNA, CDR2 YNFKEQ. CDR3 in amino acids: CASSQGQGTYEQYF. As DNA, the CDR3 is TGTGCCAGCAGCCAGGGACAGGGGACCTACGAGCAGTACTTC.

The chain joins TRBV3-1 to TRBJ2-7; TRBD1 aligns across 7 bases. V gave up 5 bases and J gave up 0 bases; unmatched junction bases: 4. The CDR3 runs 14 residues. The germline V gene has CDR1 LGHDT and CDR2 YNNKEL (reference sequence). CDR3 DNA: TGTGCCAGCAGCAAGGGACAGAACTCCTACGAGCAGTACTTC. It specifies CASSKGQNSYEQYF.

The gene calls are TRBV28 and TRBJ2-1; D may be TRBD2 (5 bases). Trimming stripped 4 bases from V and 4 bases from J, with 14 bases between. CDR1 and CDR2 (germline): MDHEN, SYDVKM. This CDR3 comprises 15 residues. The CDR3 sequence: CASSSPPRGYNEQFF. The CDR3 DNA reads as TGTGCCAGCAGTTCTCCGCCCCGGGGATACAATGAGCAGTTCTTC.

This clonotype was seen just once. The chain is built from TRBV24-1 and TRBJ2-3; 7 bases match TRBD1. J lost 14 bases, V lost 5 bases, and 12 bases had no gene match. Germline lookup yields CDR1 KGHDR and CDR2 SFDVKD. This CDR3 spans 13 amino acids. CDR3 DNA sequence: TGTGCCACCAGTGTGCCGGGACAGTATATTCTGTATTTT. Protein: CATSVPGQYILYF.